This passage covers 27 T cell receptor beta chains from one sample sequenced in a study of blood T cell repertoires in COVID-19. The table came from immunoSEQ multiplex PCR; TCRdb's copy has only in-frame clones and leaves some out. The sample includes about 140,000 clones, roughly three quarters of them seen just once. Sequencing was carried out using peripheral blood. The receptors originated from an older woman with acute or convalescent COVID-19.

This chain connects TRBV29-1 to TRBJ2-5; maybe TRBD1 (6 bases). The germline CDR1 and CDR2 sequences are SQVTM and ANQGSEA. The CDR3 has 10 amino acids. V shed 6 bases and J shed 5 bases, with 7 bases lying between them. CDR3 nucleotides: TGCAGCGTGGGGGCGGAGACCCAGTACTTC. This codes for CSVGAETQYF.

This rearrangement joins TRBV28 to TRBJ2-1; 10 bases are shared with TRBD2. CDR1 is MDHEN, CDR2 SYDVKM, per germline. After removal of 2 bases from V and 1 base from J, the junction contained 11 bases not matched to a gene. CDR3 length: 19 residues. CDR3 protein: CASSLAPGLAELSYNEQFF. The CDR3, as DNA: TGTGCCAGCAGTTTAGCCCCCGGACTAGCGGAGCTATCCTACAATGAGCAGTTCTTC.

The chain uses TRBV20-1 and TRBJ1-1; the D is unclear. Germline lookup yields CDR1 DFQATT and CDR2 SNEGSKA (reference sequence). The V gene lost 6 bases and the J gene lost 7 bases, with 6 bases spanning the gap. The CDR3 spans 9 residues. CDR3 nucleotide sequence: TGCAGTGCCACTCGTGAAGCTTTCTTT. The encoded protein is CSATREAFF.

The V and J genes are TRBV27 and TRBJ2-5; 11 bases line up with TRBD2. The germline V gene has CDR1 MNHEY and CDR2 SMNVEV (reference sequence). This CDR3 has 15 amino acids. V lost 8 bases, J lost 5 bases, and 10 bases stayed unmatched. This CDR3 reads CASSRLAGLRETQYF. The CDR3 coding sequence is TGTGCCAGCTCGCGACTAGCGGGATTGCGGGAGACCCAGTACTTC.

This clone was recorded a few times. The chain links TRBV30 to TRBJ2-3, with D possibly being TRBD1 (5 bases). The CDR3 is made up of 15 amino acids. V gave up 4 bases and J gave up 0 bases, with 14 bases separating them. Germline loops: CDR1 GTSNPN, CDR2 SVGIG (reference sequence). As DNA, the CDR3 is TGTGCCTGGAATCTAAGGGGCACTAGCACAGATACGCAGTATTTT. Translating it yields CAWNLRGTSTDTQYF.

The chain employs TRBV12-3 or TRBV12-4 and TRBJ1-5, with 7 bases lining up with TRBD1. J lost 4 bases, V lost 5 bases, and 2 bases had no gene match. This CDR3 has 13 amino acids. CDR3 nucleotide sequence: TGTGCCAGCAGTATGACAGGGAATCAGCCCCAGCATTTT. Translated, it gives CASSMTGNQPQHF.

The gene calls are TRBV30 and TRBJ2-7, with 8 positions matching TRBD1. The length of the CDR3 is 13 residues. The germline gives CDR1 GTSNPN, CDR2 SVGIG (reference sequence). The V and J ends lost 0 bases and 7 bases, in that order; junction bases with no gene match: 5. CDR3 sequence reads: CAWSVGTGLEQYF. CDR3 coding DNA: TGTGCCTGGAGTGTTGGGACAGGTCTAGAGCAGTACTTC. The variable domain in full, completed from reference TRBV30 and TRBJ2-7, reads SQTIHQWPATLVQPVGSPLSLECTVEGTSNPNLYWYRQAAGRGLQLLFYSVGIGQISSEVPQNLSASRPQDRQFILSSKKLLLSDSGFYLCAWSVGTGLEQYFGPGTRLTVT.

The V and J genes are TRBV6-5 and TRBJ1-1; TRBD1 might be the D (5 bases). Deletions cut 2 bases from V and 6 bases from J, with 10 bases between. Per the germline V gene, CDR1 is MNHEY and CDR2 is SVGAGI. The CDR3 is 13 amino acids. CDR3 sequence (DNA): TGTGCCAGCAGTTACGCTCAGGGATCTGAAGCTTTCTTT. It specifies CASSYAQGSEAFF.

The rearrangement joins TRBV19 to TRBJ1-1; 8 nucleotides align to TRBD1. J gave up 5 bases and V 7 bases, and 3 bases lay outside the gene matches. The CDR3 spans 12 residues. Germline V gene data show CDR1 as LNHDA and CDR2 as SQIVND (reference sequence). The CDR3 nucleotides read TGTGCCAGTACCCGGACAGGGACTGAAGCTTTCTTT. Translation: CASTRTGTEAFF. The variable domain in full, with the rest retrieved from reference TRBV19 and TRBJ1-1, is DGGITQSPKYLFRKEGQNVTLSCEQNLNHDAMYWYRQDPGQGLRLIYYSQIVNDFQKGDIAEGYSVSREKKESFPLTVTSAQKNPTAFYLCASTRTGTEAFFGQGTRLTVV.

In this sample, this clone turned up a few times. The chain uses TRBV4-1 and TRBJ2-1; a possible D gene is TRBD2 (6 bases). V was pared by 3 bases and J by 7 bases, with 13 bases between. Germline V gene sequence: CDR1 MGHRA, CDR2 YSYEKL. The CDR3 has 14 amino acids. This CDR3 is CASSQSGLENEQFF. The CDR3 coding sequence is TGCGCCAGCAGCCAGTCGGGACTCGAGAATGAGCAGTTCTTC.

The V gene is TRBV27, the J gene TRBJ2-1; D is possibly TRBD2 (6 bases). V was cut by 5 bases and J by 2 bases, with 16 bases left in between. This CDR3 comprises 16 residues. Germline CDR1 and CDR2: MNHEY and SMNVEV (reference sequence). Written as DNA, the CDR3 is TGTGCCAGCAGTAACACCGGGACTGGAGCCTACAATGAGCAGTTCTTC. Translation gives CASSNTGTGAYNEQFF.

The V gene is TRBV18, the J gene TRBJ1-2; 9 bases agree with TRBD1. V trimming: 1 base; J trimming: 6 bases; junction bases outside the gene matches: 6. Per the germline V gene, CDR1 is KGHSH and CDR2 is LQKENI. The CDR3 runs 15 residues. In DNA, the CDR3 is TGTGCCAGCTCACCACTGGGACAGGGCGTCCATGGCTACACCTTC. It is translated as CASSPLGQGVHGYTF.

The chain is built from TRBV11-2 and TRBJ2-7, with 8 bases matching TRBD2. The CDR3 runs 14 residues. Germline V CDR1 and CDR2: SGHAT, FQNNGV. Trimming at V came to 5 bases and at J to 3 bases, leaving 6 bases not matched to a gene. As DNA, the CDR3 is TGTGCCAGCAGCCCTATTCGGGAGGGCTACGAGCAGTACTTC. Amino acids: CASSPIREGYEQYF.

The V call is TRBV4-1, the J call TRBJ2-1; TRBD2 matches 14 bases. This CDR3 comprises 15 residues. Germline V gives CDR1 MGHRA, CDR2 YSYEKL. The V and J ends lost 0 bases and 9 bases, in that order; junction bases with no gene match: 1. CDR3 DNA: TGCGCCAGCAGCCAAGAGGGACTAGCGGGAGTTGAGCAGTTCTTC. Translating it yields CASSQEGLAGVEQFF.

This chain links TRBV2 with TRBJ2-7; 7 bases match TRBD1. CDR3 length equals 16 residues. With 0 bases clipped from V and 6 bases from J, the junction kept 11 bases outside the gene matches. Germline V CDR1 and CDR2: SNHLY, FYNNEI. CDR3 sequence: CASSEANPRGGGEQYF. CDR3 bases: TGTGCCAGCAGTGAAGCCAACCCGAGAGGGGGCGGCGAGCAGTACTTC.

CDR3 loop: CASSAGTGGLNTEAFF. In DNA form, the CDR3 reads TGTGCCAGCAGTGCGGGGACAGGGGGCTTGAACACTGAAGCTTTCTTT. The chain carries TRBV27 and TRBJ1-1; TRBD1 aligns across 12 bases. Germline CDR1 and CDR2: MNHEY and SMNVEV (reference sequence). The CDR3 runs to 16 residues. The V and J ends lost 5 bases and 0 bases, in that order; junction bases with no gene match: 4.

CDR3 coding DNA: TGTGCCTGGAGTGTACTGACTAGCGGGAGGGCCCGGACCGGGGAGCTGTTTTTT. Translating it yields CAWSVLTSGRARTGELFF. The J gene is TRBJ2-2, the V gene TRBV30, with 14 nucleotides matching TRBD2. The CDR3 length is 18 residues. V shed 0 bases, J shed 5 bases, and the junction held 8 bases outside the gene matches. CDR1 and CDR2 (germline): GTSNPN, SVGIG (reference sequence).

The CDR3 spells CAWSVRQGMNTEAFF. The CDR3 DNA reads as TGTGCCTGGAGTGTACGACAGGGGATGAACACTGAAGCTTTCTTT. The chain joins TRBV30 to TRBJ1-1; 8 bases match TRBD1. The CDR3 has 15 residues. The germline V gene encodes CDR1 GTSNPN and CDR2 SVGIG (reference sequence). The J segment lost 0 bases and the V segment lost 0 bases, leaving 3 bases of the junction unmatched.

The CDR3 is CASSLGLAGGFNEQFF. CDR3 bases: TGCGCCAGCAGCTTGGGTTTAGCGGGAGGCTTTAATGAGCAGTTCTTC. The chain has TRBV5-1 and TRBJ2-1; 10 bases fit TRBD2. The CDR3 is 16 amino acids. V trimming: 0 bases; J trimming: 7 bases; junction bases outside the gene matches: 7. Germline V gene lookup returns CDR1 SGHRS and CDR2 YFSETQ.

V and J are TRBV10-3 and TRBJ2-3; D may be TRBD1 (6 bases). CDR3 size: 14 residues. Trimming stripped 10 bases from V and 3 bases from J, with 17 bases between. Germline lookup yields CDR1 ENHRY and CDR2 SYGVKD. CDR3 loop: CATKGDRATDTQYF. CDR3 sequence (DNA): TGTGCCACCAAGGGGGATAGGGCGACAGATACGCAGTATTTT.

The chain's CDR3 is CASSTQGREAFF. DNA of the CDR3: TGTGCCAGCAGCACCCAGGGTCGTGAAGCTTTCTTT. The chain employs TRBV28 and TRBJ1-1; possible D gene TRBD1, 5 bases. CDR3 length: 12 residues. Germline CDR1 reads MDHEN; CDR2 reads SYDVKM. Trimming cost V 6 bases and J 7 bases, with 12 bases left between them.

The rearrangement uses TRBV29-1 and TRBJ1-2, with a possible D match to TRBD1 (5 bases). Germline V gene sequence: CDR1 SQVTM, CDR2 ANQGSEA. The germline V and J ends were trimmed by 4 bases and 4 bases, with 13 bases remaining between them. This CDR3 contains 13 residues. The CDR3 reads CSVGKGTGYGYTF. In nucleotides, the CDR3 is TGCAGCGTTGGAAAAGGGACTGGCTATGGCTACACCTTC.

This sequence joins TRBV5-1 and TRBJ1-1; tentative D call: TRBD1 (5 bases). CDR1 is SGHRS and CDR2 is YFSETQ in the germline V gene. This CDR3 is built from 14 residues. V dropped 5 bases and J dropped 0 bases, with 11 bases sitting between them. CDR3 sequence (DNA): TGCGCCAGCAGGCGGACAACCCTGAACACTGAAGCTTTCTTT. It is translated as CASRRTTLNTEAFF.

This clone was observed a handful of times. The V call is TRBV5-3, the J call TRBJ1-2, with 9 positions matching TRBD1. TRBV5-3 is an ORF, with its function uncertain. Trimming cost V 6 bases and J 3 bases; bases outside gene matches: 3. This CDR3 spans 13 amino acids. CDR3 nucleotide sequence: TGTGCCAGAATTTGGGACAGGGACTATGGCTACACCTTC. It translates to CARIWDRDYGYTF.

A note on this clone: A read error may account for a junction end that differs from germline. The same CDR3 arises from other DNA sequences in this sample as well. The chain couples TRBV18 to TRBJ2-2, with D tentatively TRBD1 (6 bases). The CDR3 is 15 amino acids. CDR1 KGHSH and CDR2 LQKENI come from the germline V gene. The DNA for the CDR3 is TGTGCCAGCTCGCACAGGGTTGCGAACACCGGGGAACTGTTTTTT. Translation: CASSHRVANTGELFF.

In this sample, this clone turned up a few times. This chain links TRBV6-5 with TRBJ1-5; the match to TRBD1 covers 7 bases. Germline loops: CDR1 MNHEY, CDR2 SVGAGI. This CDR3 region has 14 residues. V gave up 9 bases and J gave up 4 bases; unmatched junction bases: 9. CDR3 nucleotide sequence: TGTGCCAGTAGATGGGACAGAACAAATCAGCCCCAGCATTTT. Translating it yields CASRWDRTNQPQHF.

The chain recombines TRBV6-6 with TRBJ2-7, with TRBD1 matching over 10 bases. Trimming at V came to 2 bases and at J to 4 bases, leaving 8 bases not matched to a gene. CDR1 is MNHNY and CDR2 is SVGAGI in the germline V gene (reference sequence). CDR3 length: 16 residues. The CDR3 spells CASSYIKGQGMYEQYF. CDR3 sequence (DNA): TGTGCCAGCAGTTACATTAAGGGACAGGGGATGTACGAGCAGTACTTC.